This T cell receptor (beta chain) was sequenced for a study of Graves' ophthalmopathy and Graves' hyperthyroidism. Using RNA transcripts, the TCR beta CDR3 regions were amplified. An initial RT-PCR round employing HTBI primers preceded a second-round multiplex PCR. TCRdb reanalysed the multiplex PCR reads using MiXCR and keeps one entry per CDR3 protein. The sample yields about 370,000 distinct CDR3 sequences, about 18% seen once. At least ten counts were recorded for this clonotype. Its target is unknown. Notes on the study in general: The blood repertoire also included most expanded thyroid clonotypes above 0.001 frequency.

The sample was peripheral blood. This receptor was obtained from an adult woman with stable Graves' hyperthyroidism.

The CDR3 DNA is TGTGCCTGTACGGGGGGGGACACCATATATTTT. Translating gives CACTGGDTIYF. The chain combines TRBV30 with TRBJ1-3; tentative D call: TRBD1 (5 bases). The CDR3 contains 11 residues. Germline CDR1 GTSNPN, CDR2 SVGIG (reference sequence). Trimming removed 6 bases at V and 8 bases at J, with 11 bases between.